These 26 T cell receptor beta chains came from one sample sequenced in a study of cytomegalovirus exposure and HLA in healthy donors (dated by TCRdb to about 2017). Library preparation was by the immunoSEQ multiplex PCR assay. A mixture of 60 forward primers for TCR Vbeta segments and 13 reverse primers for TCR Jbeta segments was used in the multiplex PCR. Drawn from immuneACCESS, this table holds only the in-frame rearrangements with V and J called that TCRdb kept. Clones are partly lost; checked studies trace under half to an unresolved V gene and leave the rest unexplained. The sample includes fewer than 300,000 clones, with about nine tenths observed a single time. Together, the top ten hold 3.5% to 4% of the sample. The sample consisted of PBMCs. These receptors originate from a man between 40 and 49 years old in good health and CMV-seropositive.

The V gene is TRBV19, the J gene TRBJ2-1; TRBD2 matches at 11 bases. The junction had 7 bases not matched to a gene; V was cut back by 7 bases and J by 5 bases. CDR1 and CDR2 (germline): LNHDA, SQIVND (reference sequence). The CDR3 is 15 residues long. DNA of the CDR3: TGTGCCAGTACCCATAGCGGGAGGGGACACAATGAGCAGTTCTTC. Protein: CASTHSGRGHNEQFF.

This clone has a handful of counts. This CDR3 reads CASSQIGMTSGSNEQFF. For the CDR3, the DNA is TGCGCCAGCAGCCAAATAGGTATGACTAGCGGGAGCAATGAGCAGTTCTTC. This chain joins TRBV4-1 and TRBJ2-1, with 12 bases fitting TRBD2. The CDR3 is 17 amino acids. The ends lost 2 bases at V and 6 bases at J; junction bases unmatched: 8. In germline, CDR1 is MGHRA, CDR2 YSYEKL.

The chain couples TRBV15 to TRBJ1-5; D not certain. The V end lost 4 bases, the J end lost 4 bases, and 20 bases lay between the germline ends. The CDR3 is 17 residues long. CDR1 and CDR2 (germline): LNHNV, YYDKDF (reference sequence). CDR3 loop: CATSTKRATGWNQPQHF. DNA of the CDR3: TGTGCCACCAGCACCAAGCGGGCCACGGGGTGGAATCAGCCCCAGCATTTT.

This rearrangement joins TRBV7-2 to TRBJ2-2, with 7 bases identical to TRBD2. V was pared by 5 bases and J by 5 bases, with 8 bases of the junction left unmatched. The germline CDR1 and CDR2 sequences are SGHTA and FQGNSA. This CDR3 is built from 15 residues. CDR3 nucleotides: TGTGCCAGCAGCCCGTGGGGGGAGGGAACCGGGGAGCTGTTTTTT. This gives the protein CASSPWGEGTGELFF.

The CDR3 sequence: CASRGQFHSGNTIYF. The CDR3, as DNA: TGTGCCAGCAGGGGACAGTTCCACTCTGGAAACACCATATATTTT. The gene calls are TRBV25-1 and TRBJ1-3, with 7 bases matching TRBD1. CDR1 and CDR2 (germline): MGHDK, SYGVNS. V shed 6 bases, J shed 0 bases, and the junction held 5 bases outside the gene matches. The CDR3 covers 15 residues.

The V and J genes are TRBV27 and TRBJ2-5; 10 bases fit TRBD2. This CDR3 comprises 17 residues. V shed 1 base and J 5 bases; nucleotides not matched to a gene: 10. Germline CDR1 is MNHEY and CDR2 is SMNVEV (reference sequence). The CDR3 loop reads CASSLYAWTSGRETQYF. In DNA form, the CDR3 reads TGTGCCAGCAGTTTATATGCTTGGACTAGCGGTCGGGAGACCCAGTACTTC.

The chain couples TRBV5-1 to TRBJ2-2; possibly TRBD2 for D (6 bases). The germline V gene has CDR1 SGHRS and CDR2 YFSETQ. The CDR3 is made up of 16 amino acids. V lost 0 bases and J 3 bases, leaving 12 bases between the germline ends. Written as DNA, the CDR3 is TGCGCCAGCAGCTTGGCCATGACTAGGCACACCGGGGAGCTGTTTTTT. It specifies CASSLAMTRHTGELFF.

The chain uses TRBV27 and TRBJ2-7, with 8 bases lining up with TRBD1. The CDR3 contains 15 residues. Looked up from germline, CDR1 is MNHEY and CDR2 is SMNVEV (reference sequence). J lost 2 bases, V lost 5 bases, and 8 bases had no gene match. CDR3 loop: CASSPRTGRTYEQYF. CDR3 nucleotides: TGTGCCAGCAGTCCACGGACAGGGCGCACCTACGAGCAGTACTTC.

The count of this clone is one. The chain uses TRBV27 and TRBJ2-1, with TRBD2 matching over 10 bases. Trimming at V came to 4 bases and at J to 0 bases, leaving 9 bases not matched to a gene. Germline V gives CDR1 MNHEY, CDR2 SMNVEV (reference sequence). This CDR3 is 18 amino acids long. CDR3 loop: CASSSRGTSVSSYNEQFF. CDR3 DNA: TGTGCCAGCAGTTCCCGGGGGACTAGCGTCAGCTCCTACAATGAGCAGTTCTTC.

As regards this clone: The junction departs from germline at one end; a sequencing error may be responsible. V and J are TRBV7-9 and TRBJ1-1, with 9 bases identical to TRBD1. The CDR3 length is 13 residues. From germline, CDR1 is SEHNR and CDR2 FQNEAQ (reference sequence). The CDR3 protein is CSSSLTGGTEAFF. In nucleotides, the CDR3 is TGTTCCAGCAGCTTGACAGGGGGCACTGAAGCTTTCTTT.

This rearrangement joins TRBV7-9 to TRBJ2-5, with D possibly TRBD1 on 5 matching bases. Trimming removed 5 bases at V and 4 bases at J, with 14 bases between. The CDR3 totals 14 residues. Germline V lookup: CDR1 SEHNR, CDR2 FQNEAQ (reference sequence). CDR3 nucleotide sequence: TGTGCCAGCAGCCCACCCGCAGGGCGAGAGACCCAGTACTTC. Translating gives CASSPPAGRETQYF.

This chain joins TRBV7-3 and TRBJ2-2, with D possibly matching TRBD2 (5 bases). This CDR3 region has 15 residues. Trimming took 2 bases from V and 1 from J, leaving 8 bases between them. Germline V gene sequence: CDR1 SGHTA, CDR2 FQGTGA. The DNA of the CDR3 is TGTGCCAGCAGCTTAGAGGGAATGAACACCGGGGAGCTGTTTTTT. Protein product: CASSLEGMNTGELFF.

The CDR3: CASSHNEQRAGEGNEQFF. CDR3 bases: TGCGCCAGCAGCCACAACGAGCAAAGGGCGGGAGAGGGTAATGAGCAGTTCTTC. This sequence joins TRBV4-1 and TRBJ2-1; 7 bases fit TRBD2. J was trimmed by 7 bases and V by 3 bases; bases with no gene match: 18. Germline-derived CDR1 and CDR2 are MGHRA and YSYEKL. The CDR3 is 18 residues long.

CDR3: CSVENGGEQYF. The CDR3 nucleotides are TGCAGCGTTGAGAACGGGGGTGAGCAGTACTTC. This chain connects TRBV29-1 to TRBJ2-7; tentatively, D is TRBD2 (6 bases). CDR1 SQVTM and CDR2 ANQGSEA come from the germline V gene. The CDR3 consists of 11 residues. V lost 3 bases, J lost 7 bases, and 10 bases lay in between.

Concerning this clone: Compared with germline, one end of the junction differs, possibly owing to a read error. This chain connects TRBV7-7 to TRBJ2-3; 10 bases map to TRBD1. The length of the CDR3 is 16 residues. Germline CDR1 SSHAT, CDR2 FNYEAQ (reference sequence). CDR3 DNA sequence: TGTGCTAGCAGCCCATGGGGACAGGGGCGCACAGATACGCAGTATTTT. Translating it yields CASSPWGQGRTDTQYF.

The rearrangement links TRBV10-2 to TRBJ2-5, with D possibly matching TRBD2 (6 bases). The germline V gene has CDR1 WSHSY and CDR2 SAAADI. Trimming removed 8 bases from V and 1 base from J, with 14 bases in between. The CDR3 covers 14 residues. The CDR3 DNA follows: TGCGCCAGCCTGAAGGCTAGCGTCCAAGAGACCCAGTACTTC. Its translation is CASLKASVQETQYF.

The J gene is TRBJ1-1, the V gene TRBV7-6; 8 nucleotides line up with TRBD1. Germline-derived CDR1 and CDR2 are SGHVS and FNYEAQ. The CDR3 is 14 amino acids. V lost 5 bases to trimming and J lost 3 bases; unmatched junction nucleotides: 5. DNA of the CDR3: TGTGCCAGCAGCCGCCGGGACAGGTACACTGAAGCTTTCTTT. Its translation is CASSRRDRYTEAFF.

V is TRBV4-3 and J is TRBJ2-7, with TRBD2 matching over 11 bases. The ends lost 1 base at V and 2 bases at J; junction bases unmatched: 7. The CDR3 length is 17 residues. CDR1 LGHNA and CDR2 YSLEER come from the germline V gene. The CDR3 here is CASSQGLAGGSAYEQYF. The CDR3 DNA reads TGCGCCAGCAGCCAAGGGTTAGCGGGAGGGAGCGCCTACGAGCAGTACTTC.

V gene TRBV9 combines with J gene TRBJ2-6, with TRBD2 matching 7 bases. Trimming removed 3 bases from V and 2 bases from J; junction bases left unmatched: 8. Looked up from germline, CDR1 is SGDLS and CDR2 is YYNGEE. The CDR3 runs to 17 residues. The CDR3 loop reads CASSAKGGGTGANVLTF. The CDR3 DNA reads TGTGCCAGCAGCGCGAAGGGCGGGGGAACTGGGGCCAACGTCCTGACTTTC.

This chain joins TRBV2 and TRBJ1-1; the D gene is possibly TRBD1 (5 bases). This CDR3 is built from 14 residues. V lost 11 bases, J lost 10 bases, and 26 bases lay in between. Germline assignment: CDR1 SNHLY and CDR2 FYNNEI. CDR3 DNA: TGTGCCCTAACAAGCCGGGGGTCGGAGTTTTTAGCTTTCTTT. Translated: CALTSRGSEFLAFF.

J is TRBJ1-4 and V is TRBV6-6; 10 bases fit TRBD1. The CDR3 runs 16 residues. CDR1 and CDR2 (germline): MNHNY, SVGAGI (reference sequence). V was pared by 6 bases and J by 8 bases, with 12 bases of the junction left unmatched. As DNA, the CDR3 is TGTGCCAGCAGGTCGAAGGCCGGGACAGGGGAGGAAAAACTGTTTTTT. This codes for CASRSKAGTGEEKLFF.

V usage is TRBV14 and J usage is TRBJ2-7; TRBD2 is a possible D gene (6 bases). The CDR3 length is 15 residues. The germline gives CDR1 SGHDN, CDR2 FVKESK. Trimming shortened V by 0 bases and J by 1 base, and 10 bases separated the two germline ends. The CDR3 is CASSQEGGRSYEQYF. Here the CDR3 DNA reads TGTGCCAGCAGCCAAGAGGGGGGTAGGTCCTACGAGCAGTACTTC.

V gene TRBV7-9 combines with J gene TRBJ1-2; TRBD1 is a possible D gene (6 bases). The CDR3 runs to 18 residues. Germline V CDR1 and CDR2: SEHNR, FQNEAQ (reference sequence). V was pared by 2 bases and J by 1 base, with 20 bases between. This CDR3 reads CASSLFLGAPDHNYGYTF. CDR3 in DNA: TGTGCCAGCAGCTTATTTCTGGGGGCGCCGGACCATAACTATGGCTACACCTTC.

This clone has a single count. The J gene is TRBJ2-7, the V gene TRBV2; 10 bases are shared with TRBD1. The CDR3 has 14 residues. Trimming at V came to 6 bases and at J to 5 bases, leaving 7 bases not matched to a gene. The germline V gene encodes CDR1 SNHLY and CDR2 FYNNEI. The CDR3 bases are TGTGCCAGCAGAACCGGGACAGGGGCTGACGAGCAGTACTTC. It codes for CASRTGTGADEQYF. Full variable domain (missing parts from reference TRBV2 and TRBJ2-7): EPEVTQTPSHQVTQMGQEVILRCVPISNHLYFYWYRQILGQKVEFLVSFYNNEISEKSEIFDDQFSVERPDGSNFTLKIRSTKLEDSAMYFCASRTGTGADEQYFGPGTRLTVT.

The DNA of the CDR3 is TGCGCCAGCAGCTTGGATCAGGGACAGCCCCAGCATTTT. This codes for CASSLDQGQPQHF. V usage is TRBV5-1 and J usage is TRBJ1-5; weak D call: TRBD1 (5 bases). In germline, CDR1 is SGHRS, CDR2 YFSETQ. V shed 0 bases and J shed 7 bases, with 8 bases lying between them. The CDR3 is made up of 13 amino acids.

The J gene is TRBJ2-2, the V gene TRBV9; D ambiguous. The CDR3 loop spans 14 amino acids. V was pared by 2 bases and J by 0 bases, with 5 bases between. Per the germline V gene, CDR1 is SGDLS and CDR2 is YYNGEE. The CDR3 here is CASSVDTNTGELFF. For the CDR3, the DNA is TGTGCCAGCAGCGTTGACACGAACACCGGGGAGCTGTTTTTT.